The table lists the clone carrying this T cell receptor (beta chain) with a few counts. The antigen remains unidentified. The sample is drawn from a study of T cells after yellow fever vaccination. Study as a whole: Preparing low-cell-number fractions relied on SMART-Seq v4 Ultra Low Input. Study-level points and caveats: The study re-detected most primary-vaccination clones after the booster (roughly 96% CD4, approximately 87% CD8). Although most clonotypes did not, a small share appeared in both CD4 and CD8 compartments.

In germline, CDR1 is DFQATT, CDR2 SNEGSKA (reference sequence). The CDR3 covers 14 residues. V was trimmed by 5 bases and J by 0 bases, leaving 13 bases between them. UMIs and a universal primer site were added when TCR cDNA was made by 5'RACE template switching. TCRdb recomputed calls from the 5' RACE reads with MiXCR, one row per CDR3 protein. The sample yields hundreds of thousands of distinct CDR3 sequences, 3% to 4.5% seen once. The receptor comes from a man between 18 and 29 years old who received the YFV17D yellow fever vaccine. The sample was PBMCs, taken on the day of the yellow fever booster vaccination. The V and J genes are TRBV20-1 and TRBJ2-5; possible D gene TRBD2, 5 bases. As DNA, the CDR3 is TGCAGTGCTCTACGAGGGTCTAACCAAGAGACCCAGTACTTC. As protein: CSALRGSNQETQYF.